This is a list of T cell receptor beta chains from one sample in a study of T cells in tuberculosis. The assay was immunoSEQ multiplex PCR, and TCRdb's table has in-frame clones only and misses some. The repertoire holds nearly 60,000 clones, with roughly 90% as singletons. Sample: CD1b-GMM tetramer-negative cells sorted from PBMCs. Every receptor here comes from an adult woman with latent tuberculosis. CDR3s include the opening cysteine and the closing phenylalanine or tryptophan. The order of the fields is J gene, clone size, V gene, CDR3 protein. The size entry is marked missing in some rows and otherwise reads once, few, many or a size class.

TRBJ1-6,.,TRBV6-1,CASSDDSLVNSPLHF
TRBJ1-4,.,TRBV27,CASSFGQGLNEKLFF
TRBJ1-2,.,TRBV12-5,CASGLGLGTGGYGYTF
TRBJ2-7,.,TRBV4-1,CASSQALASEQYF
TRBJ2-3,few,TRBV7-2,CASSLERGGADTQYF
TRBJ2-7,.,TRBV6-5,CASKIDGRGGYEQYF
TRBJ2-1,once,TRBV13,CASSLGTFEQFF
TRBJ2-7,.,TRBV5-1,CASSLDLAGRPYEQYF
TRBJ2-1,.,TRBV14,CASSQGRSSYNEQFF
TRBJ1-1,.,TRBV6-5,CASSYSDRFDTEAFF
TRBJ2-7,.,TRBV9,CASSEPGQGDEQYF
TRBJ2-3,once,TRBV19,CASSGLAGNTDTQYF
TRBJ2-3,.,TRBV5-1,CASSLEGLAGGTDTQYF
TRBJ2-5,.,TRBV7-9,CASRRFGTGQIETQYF
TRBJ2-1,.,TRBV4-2,CASSVETRVRMFF
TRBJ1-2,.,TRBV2,CASRQGTGVNYGYTF
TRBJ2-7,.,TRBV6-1,CASSEGTGVGSYEQYF
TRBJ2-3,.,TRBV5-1,CASSPQAGTTDTQYF
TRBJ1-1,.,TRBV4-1,CASSLEAGVAEAFF
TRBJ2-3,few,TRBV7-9,CASSPSDSPTDTQYF
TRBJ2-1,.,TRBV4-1,CASSLGDEQFF
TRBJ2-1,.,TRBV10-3,CAIRVQGGEQFF
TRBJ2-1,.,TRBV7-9,CASSTRLAGDNEQFF
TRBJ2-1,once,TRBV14,CASSPPGQGWYEQFF
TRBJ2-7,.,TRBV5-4,CASSRDRGPYEQYF
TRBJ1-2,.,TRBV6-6,CASTPEGAADYGYTF
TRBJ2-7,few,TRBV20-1,CVVGENEQYF
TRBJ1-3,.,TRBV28,CASSLWGQGKTGNTIYF
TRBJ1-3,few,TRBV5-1,CASSSGGSGNTIYF
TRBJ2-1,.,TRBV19,CASSFRLAGGGNEQFF
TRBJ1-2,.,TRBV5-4,CASRGGQVFNYGYTF
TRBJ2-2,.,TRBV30,CASGSGVGELFF
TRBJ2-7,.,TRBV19,CASRRVAGTYEQYF
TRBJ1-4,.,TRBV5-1,CATSRGQGNEKLFF
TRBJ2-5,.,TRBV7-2,CASSRNRGSLVTQYF
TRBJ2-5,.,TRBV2,CASSDIGGRETQYF
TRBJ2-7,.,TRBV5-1,CASSLGTGQRYEQYF
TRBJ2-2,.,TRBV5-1,CASSSVTRSSTGELFF
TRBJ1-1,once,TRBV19,CASSRSRDTNTEAFF
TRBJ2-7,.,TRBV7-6,CASSLGVGGNEQYF
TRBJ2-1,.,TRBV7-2,CASTTGGAGGRWYEQFF
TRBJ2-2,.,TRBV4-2,CASSDRDTGELFF
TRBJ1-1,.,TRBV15,CATSPLARANTEAFF
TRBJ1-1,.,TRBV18,CASSPQQGHTEAFF
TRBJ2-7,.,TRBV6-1,CASRRRDSYEQYF
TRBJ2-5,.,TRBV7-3,CASSSDRGETQYF
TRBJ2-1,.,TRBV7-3,CASSSGTSYYNEQFF
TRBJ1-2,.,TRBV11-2,CASSGQAYGYTF
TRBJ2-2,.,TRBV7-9,CASSLDPGVDGSGELFF
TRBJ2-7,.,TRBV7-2,CASSFVRLATYEQYF
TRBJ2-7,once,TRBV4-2,CASSQATGPGDEQYF
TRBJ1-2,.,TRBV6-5,CASTRASAVYGYTF
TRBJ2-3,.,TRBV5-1,CASSQAGTRTDTQYF